These 8 T cell receptor beta chains share one sample of origin, sequenced in a study of cytomegalovirus exposure and HLA in healthy donors. The study ran its PCR with 60 Vbeta and 13 Jbeta primers. The assay was immunoSEQ multiplex PCR, and TCRdb's table has in-frame clones only and misses some. The table records 90,000 to 110,000 clones, 70% to 80% of them present only once. Sequencing was done on a sample of PBMCs. The receptor source for this set is a man in his forties in good health and CMV-seronegative.

The chain employs TRBV28 and TRBJ2-7, with D unclear. The V end was cut by 3 bases, the J end by 5 bases, with 8 bases between. The CDR3 has 12 amino acids. CDR1 MDHEN and CDR2 SYDVKM come from the germline V gene. CDR3 loop: CASSFSYHEQYF. In nucleotides, the CDR3 is TGTGCCAGCAGTTTTAGCTACCACGAGCAGTACTTC.

The rearrangement uses TRBV5-4 and TRBJ1-3; D ambiguous. The CDR3 consists of 14 residues. V was clipped by 0 bases and J by 1 base, with 5 bases between them. From germline, CDR1 is SGHNT and CDR2 YYREEE (reference sequence). In DNA form, the CDR3 reads TGTGCCAGCAGCTTGGATCGTTCTGGAAACACCATATATTTT. Translating gives CASSLDRSGNTIYF.

The gene calls are TRBV10-2 and TRBJ2-7; the D gene is possibly TRBD1 (6 bases). This CDR3 is built from 13 residues. Between the trimmed V and J ends, which lost 6 bases and 4 bases, there was a span of 13 bases. Germline assignment: CDR1 WSHSY and CDR2 SAAADI. CDR3 region: CASRGGSLYEQYF. In DNA form, the CDR3 reads TGCGCCAGCAGAGGGGGAAGTCTGTACGAGCAGTACTTC.

The rearrangement uses TRBV19 and TRBJ2-1; 10 nucleotides agree with TRBD2. The ends lost 1 base at V and 9 bases at J; junction bases unmatched: 6. This CDR3 is 15 amino acids long. From germline, CDR1 is LNHDA and CDR2 SQIVND (reference sequence). The CDR3 here is CASSIGTSGTGEQFF. The CDR3, as DNA: TGTGCCAGTAGTATAGGGACTAGCGGAACGGGTGAGCAGTTCTTC.

The V call is TRBV7-9, the J call TRBJ2-2; no clear D gene. The CDR3 is made up of 16 amino acids. Germline V CDR1 and CDR2: SEHNR, FQNEAQ (reference sequence). Between the trimmed V and J ends, which lost 6 bases and 1 base, there was a span of 15 bases. The CDR3 loop is CASSPDEALNTGELFF. As DNA, the CDR3 is TGTGCCAGCAGTCCTGACGAGGCCTTGAACACCGGGGAGCTGTTTTTT.

The chain's CDR3 is CASNNPQGTYEQYF. The CDR3 DNA reads TGTGCCAGCAACAATCCCCAGGGGACCTACGAGCAGTACTTC. The chain joins TRBV28 to TRBJ2-7; tentatively, D is TRBD1 (6 bases). The germline V gene has CDR1 MDHEN and CDR2 SYDVKM. Between the trimmed V and J ends, which lost 7 bases and 2 bases, there was a span of 15 bases. The CDR3 totals 14 residues.

J is TRBJ1-2 and V is TRBV5-6; D is unresolved. CDR3 size: 11 residues. The germline V gene has CDR1 SGHDT and CDR2 YYEEEE. The germline V and J ends were trimmed by 4 bases and 2 bases, with 3 bases remaining between them. The CDR3 DNA follows: TGTGCCAGCAGCCTCAACTATGGCTACACCTTC. It specifies CASSLNYGYTF. The full variable domain, in which reference TRBV5-6 and TRBJ1-2 provide the parts outside the CDR3, is DAGVTQSPTHLIKTRGQQVTLRCSPKSGHDTVSWYQQALGQGPQFIFQYYEEEERQRGNFPDRFSGHQFPNYSSELNVNALLLGDSALYLCASSLNYGYTFGSGTRLTVV.

The rearrangement joins TRBV7-2 to TRBJ2-7; D may be TRBD2 (5 bases). Trimming took 5 bases from V and 4 from J, leaving 15 bases between them. Germline V gives CDR1 SGHTA, CDR2 FQGNSA. CDR3 length: 14 amino acids. The CDR3 region is CASSPDGGSYEQYF. CDR3 coding DNA: TGTGCCAGCAGCCCGGACGGCGGGTCGTACGAGCAGTACTTC.